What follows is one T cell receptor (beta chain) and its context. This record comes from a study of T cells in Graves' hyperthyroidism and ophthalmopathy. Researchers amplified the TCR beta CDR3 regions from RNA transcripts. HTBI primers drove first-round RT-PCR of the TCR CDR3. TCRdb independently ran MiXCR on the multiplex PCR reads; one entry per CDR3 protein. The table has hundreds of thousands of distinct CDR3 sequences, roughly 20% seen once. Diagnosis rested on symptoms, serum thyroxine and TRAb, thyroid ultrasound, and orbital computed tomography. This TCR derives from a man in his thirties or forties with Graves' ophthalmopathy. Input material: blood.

The CDR3: CASSPNPHREYEQYF. The CDR3 DNA reads TGTGCCAGTAGTCCAAACCCCCACAGAGAATACGAGCAGTACTTC. The chain has TRBV19 and TRBJ2-7; no reliable D call. V lost 5 bases, J lost 4 bases, and 18 bases lay in between. There are 15 residues in the CDR3. The germline CDR1 and CDR2 sequences are LNHDA and SQIVND (reference sequence).